This TCR beta chain originates from a study of blood T cell repertoires in COVID-19. Study background: COVID-19 samples, acute and convalescent, were from the United States, Italy and Spain. Sources were T cells, B-cell-depleted T cells, or PBMCs; the material itself was cDNA or gDNA.

The study assigned cohorts using participant-reported clinical history. Source study methods: Amplification of reference gene primers was used by the study to estimate nucleated cell counts. Sequenced by immunoSEQ multiplex PCR; TCRdb stores in-frame clones only, minus some. That table is the source of V, J and clone size, and D and trimming were worked out from the DNA. The table lists 250,000 or so clones, 91% of them singletons. The sequence was collected from a human donor in a cohort exposed to, infected with or recovered from COVID-19 (not recorded which). The donor label of this sample is uncertain. What was sequenced was PBMCs or T cells enriched from blood (not recorded which).

CDR3 residues: CASSSTGFYGYTF. CDR3 nucleotides: TGCGCCAGCAGCTCGACAGGGTTTTATGGCTACACCTTC. The gene calls are TRBV5-1 and TRBJ1-2, with TRBD1 matching over 7 bases. Germline V gives CDR1 SGHRS, CDR2 YFSETQ. This CDR3 has 13 amino acids. Trimming cost V 3 bases and J 5 bases; bases outside gene matches: 4.